This T cell receptor (beta chain) derives from a study of human T cells and chemical hapten exposure. Whole-study context: Skin of the upper inner arm, approximately 2 cm by approximately 2 cm, received 2% DPC for sensitization. Throughout the roughly 22-week study, diphenylcyclopropenone was applied weekly to the patients' scalps.

The CDR3 loop spans 18 amino acids. Germline-derived CDR1 and CDR2 are MNHEY and SMNVEV (reference sequence). V lost 6 bases and J lost 0; bases outside the gene matches: 13. From the RACE reads, TCRdb called clonotypes with MiXCR, one entry per CDR3 protein. Of about 340,000 distinct CDR3 sequences in the sample, under 9% are singletons; the top ten hold about 8%. Specified time point: patch test 1, 2 weeks after DPC sensitization. Treatment indicated: therapeutic diphenylcyclopropenone sensitization with weekly scalp DPC. This clonotype was obtained from a woman aged 18 to 35 with alopecia areata. Some clones in this sample may be carry-over from other donors' samples. The sample consisted of whole blood, taken in connection with sensitization to the hapten diphenylcyclopropenone (DPC). V is TRBV27 and J is TRBJ2-1, with 8 bases identical to TRBD2. The CDR3 DNA reads as TGTGCCAGCAGCCTCCCGAGGACTAGCAGTTTCTCCTACAATGAGCAGTTCTTC. Translated, it gives CASSLPRTSSFSYNEQFF.